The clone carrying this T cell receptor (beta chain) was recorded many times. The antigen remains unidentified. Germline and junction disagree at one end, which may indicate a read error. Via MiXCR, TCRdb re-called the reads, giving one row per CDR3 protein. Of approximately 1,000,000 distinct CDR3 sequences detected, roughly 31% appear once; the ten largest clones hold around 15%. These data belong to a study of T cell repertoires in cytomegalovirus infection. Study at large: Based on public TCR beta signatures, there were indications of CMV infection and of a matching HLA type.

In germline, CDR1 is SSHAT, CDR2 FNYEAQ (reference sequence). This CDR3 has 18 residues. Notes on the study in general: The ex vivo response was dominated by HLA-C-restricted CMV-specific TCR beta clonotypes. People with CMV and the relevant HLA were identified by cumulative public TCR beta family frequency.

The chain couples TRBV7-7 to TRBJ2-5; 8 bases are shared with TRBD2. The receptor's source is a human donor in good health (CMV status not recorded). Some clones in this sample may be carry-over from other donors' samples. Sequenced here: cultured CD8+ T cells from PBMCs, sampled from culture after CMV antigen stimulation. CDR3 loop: CASSSGSGTLVNGETQYF. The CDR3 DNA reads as TGTGCTAGCAGCTCCGGTAGCGGGACACTCGTAAACGGGGAGACCCAGTACTTC. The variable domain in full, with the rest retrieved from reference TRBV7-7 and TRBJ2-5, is GAGVSQSPRYKVTKRGQDVTLRCDPISSHATLYWYQQALGQGPEFLTYFNYEAQPDKSGLPSDRFSAERPEGSISTLTIQRTEQRDSAMYRCASSSGSGTLVNGETQYFGPGTRLLVL.